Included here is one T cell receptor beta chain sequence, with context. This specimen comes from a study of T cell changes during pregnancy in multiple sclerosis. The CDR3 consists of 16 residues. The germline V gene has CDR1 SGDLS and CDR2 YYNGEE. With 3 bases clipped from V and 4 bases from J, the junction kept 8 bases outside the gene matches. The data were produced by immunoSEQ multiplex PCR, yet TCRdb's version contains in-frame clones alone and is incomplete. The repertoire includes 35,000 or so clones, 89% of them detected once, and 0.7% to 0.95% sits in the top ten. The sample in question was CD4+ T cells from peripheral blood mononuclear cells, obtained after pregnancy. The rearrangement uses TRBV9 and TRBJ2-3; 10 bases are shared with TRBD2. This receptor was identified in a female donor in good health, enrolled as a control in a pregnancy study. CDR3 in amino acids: CASSATSGGGADTQYF. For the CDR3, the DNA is TGTGCCAGCAGCGCCACAAGCGGGGGGGGAGCAGATACGCAGTATTTT.